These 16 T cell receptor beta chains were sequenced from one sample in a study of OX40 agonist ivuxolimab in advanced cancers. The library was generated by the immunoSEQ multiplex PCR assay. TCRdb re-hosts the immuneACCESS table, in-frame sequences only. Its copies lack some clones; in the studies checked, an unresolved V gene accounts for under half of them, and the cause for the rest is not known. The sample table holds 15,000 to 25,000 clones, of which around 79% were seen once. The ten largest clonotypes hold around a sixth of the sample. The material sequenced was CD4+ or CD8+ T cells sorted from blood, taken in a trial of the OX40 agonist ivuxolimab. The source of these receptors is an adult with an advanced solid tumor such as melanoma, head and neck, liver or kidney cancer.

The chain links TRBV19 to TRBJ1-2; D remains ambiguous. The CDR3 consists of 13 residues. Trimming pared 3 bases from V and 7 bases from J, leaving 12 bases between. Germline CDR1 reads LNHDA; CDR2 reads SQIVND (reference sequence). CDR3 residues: CASSIGQLGGYTF. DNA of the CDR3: TGTGCCAGTAGTATTGGGCAGCTCGGTGGCTACACCTTC.

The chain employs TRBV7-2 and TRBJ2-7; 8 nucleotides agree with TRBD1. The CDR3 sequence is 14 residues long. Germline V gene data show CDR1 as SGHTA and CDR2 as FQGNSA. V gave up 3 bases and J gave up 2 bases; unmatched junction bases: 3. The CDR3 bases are TGTGCCAGCAGCTTGGACAGGGAAGCCTACGAGCAGTACTTC. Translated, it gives CASSLDREAYEQYF. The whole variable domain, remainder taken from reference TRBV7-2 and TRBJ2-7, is GAGVSQSPSNKVTEKGKDVELRCDPISGHTALYWYRQSLGQGLEFLIYFQGNSAPDKSGLPSDRFSAERTGGSVSTLTIQRTQQEDSAVYLCASSLDREAYEQYFGPGTRLTVT.

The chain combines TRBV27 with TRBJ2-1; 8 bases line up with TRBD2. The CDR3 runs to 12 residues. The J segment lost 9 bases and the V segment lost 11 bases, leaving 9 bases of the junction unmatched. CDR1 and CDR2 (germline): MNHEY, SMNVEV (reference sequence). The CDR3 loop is CASRSGGVEQFF. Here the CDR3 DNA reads TGTGCCTCCCGGTCGGGGGGGGTTGAGCAGTTCTTC.

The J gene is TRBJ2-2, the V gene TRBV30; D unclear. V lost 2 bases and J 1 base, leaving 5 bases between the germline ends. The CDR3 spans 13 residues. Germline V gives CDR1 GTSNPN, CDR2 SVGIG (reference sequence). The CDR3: CAWSLMNTGELFF. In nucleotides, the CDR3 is TGTGCCTGGAGTCTCATGAACACCGGGGAGCTGTTTTTT.

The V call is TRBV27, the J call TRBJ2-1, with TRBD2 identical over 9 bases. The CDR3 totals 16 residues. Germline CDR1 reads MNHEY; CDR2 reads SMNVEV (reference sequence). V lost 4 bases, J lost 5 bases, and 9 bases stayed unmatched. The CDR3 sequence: CASSSRGAGGHNEQFF. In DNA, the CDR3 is TGTGCCAGCAGTTCCCGAGGAGCGGGGGGCCACAATGAGCAGTTCTTC.

CDR3 sequence reads: CASRPPGTYFTTGELFF. In DNA form, the CDR3 reads TGTGCCAGCAGGCCCCCAGGGACTTATTTCACCACCGGGGAGCTGTTTTTT. The chain has TRBV6-7 and TRBJ2-2, with a weak D call TRBD2 (6 bases). TRBV6-7 is an ORF; its function is uncertain. Trimming cost V 6 bases and J 4 bases, with 21 bases left between them. This CDR3 comprises 17 residues.

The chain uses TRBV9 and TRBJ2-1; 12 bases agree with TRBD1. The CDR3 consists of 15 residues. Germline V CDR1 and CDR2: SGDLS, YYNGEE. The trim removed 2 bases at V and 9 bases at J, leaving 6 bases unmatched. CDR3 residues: CASSVWDRGQGEQFF. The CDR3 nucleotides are TGTGCCAGCAGCGTCTGGGACAGGGGGCAAGGTGAGCAGTTCTTC.

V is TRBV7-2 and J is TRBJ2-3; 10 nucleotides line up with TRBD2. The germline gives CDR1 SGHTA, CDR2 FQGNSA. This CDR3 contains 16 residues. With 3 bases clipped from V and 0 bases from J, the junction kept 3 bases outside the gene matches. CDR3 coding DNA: TGTGCCAGCAGCTTGACTAGCGGGCTTAGCACAGATACGCAGTATTTT. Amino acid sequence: CASSLTSGLSTDTQYF.

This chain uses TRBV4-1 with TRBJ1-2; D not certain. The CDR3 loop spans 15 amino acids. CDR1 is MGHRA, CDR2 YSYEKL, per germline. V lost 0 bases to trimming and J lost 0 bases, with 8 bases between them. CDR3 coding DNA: TGCGCCAGCAGCCAAGAAGTCCGCACTAACTATGGCTACACCTTC. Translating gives CASSQEVRTNYGYTF.

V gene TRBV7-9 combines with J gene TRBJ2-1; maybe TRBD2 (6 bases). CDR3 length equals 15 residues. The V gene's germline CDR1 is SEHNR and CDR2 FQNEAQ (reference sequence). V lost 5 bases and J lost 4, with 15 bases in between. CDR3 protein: CASSPERALYNEQFF. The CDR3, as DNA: TGTGCCAGCAGCCCGGAGCGGGCACTTTACAATGAGCAGTTCTTC.

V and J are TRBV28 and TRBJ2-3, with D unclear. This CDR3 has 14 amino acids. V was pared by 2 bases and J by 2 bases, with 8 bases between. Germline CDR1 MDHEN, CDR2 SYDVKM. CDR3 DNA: TGTGCCAGCAGTTTAGTGGGGTCCACAGATACGCAGTATTTT. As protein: CASSLVGSTDTQYF.

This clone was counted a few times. CDR3 nucleotide sequence: TGTGCCAGCAGCAAAACAGGACAGAATAATGAAAAACTGTTTTTT. Translating it yields CASSKTGQNNEKLFF. The chain couples TRBV9 to TRBJ1-4, with D possibly being TRBD1 (6 bases). The CDR3 contains 15 residues. The V and J ends lost 4 bases and 4 bases respectively, with 14 bases between them. Germline-derived CDR1 and CDR2 are SGDLS and YYNGEE.

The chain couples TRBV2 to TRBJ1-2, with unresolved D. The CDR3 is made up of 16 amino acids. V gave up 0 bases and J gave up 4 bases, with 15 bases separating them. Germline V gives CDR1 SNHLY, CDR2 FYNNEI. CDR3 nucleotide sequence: TGTGCCAGCAGTGAAGCGGACGACGAACCCTCCTATGGCTACACCTTC. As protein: CASSEADDEPSYGYTF.

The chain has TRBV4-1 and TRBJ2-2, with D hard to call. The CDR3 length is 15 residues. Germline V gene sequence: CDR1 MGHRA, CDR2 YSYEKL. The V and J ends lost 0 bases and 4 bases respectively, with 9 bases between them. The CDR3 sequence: CASSQDRMGTGELFF. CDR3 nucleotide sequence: TGCGCCAGCAGCCAAGATCGAATGGGCACCGGGGAGCTGTTTTTT.

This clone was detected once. CDR3 protein: CASSLSGQYKFANEKLFF. The CDR3 DNA follows: TGTGCCAGCAGTTTATCGGGACAGTATAAATTTGCTAATGAAAAACTGTTTTTT. This chain joins TRBV28 and TRBJ1-4, with 7 positions matching TRBD1. Germline V CDR1 and CDR2: MDHEN, SYDVKM. The V gene end was trimmed by 1 base and the J gene end by 3 bases; junction bases not matched to a gene: 11. This CDR3 spans 18 amino acids.

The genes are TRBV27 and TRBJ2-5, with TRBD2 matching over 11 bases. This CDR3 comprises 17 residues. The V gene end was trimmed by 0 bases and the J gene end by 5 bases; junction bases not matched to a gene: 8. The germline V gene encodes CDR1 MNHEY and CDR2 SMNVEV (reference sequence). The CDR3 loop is CASSLSRLAGFEETQYF. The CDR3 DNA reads TGTGCCAGCAGTTTATCCCGACTAGCGGGATTCGAGGAGACCCAGTACTTC.